A single sample gave rise to the 13 T cell receptor beta chains below, sequenced in a study of T cells after somatic rescue of genetic block. The data were produced by immunoSEQ multiplex PCR, yet TCRdb's version contains in-frame clones alone and is incomplete. The data show 65,000 to 70,000 clones, roughly nine tenths seen once. Input material: peripheral blood mononuclear cells (PBMCs). These receptors all come from a man aged 40-49 years.

V is TRBV6-6 and J is TRBJ1-1; maybe TRBD1 (5 bases). The V and J ends lost 7 bases and 4 bases respectively, with 16 bases between them. CDR1 and CDR2 (germline): MNHNY, SVGAGI (reference sequence). The CDR3 consists of 14 residues. The CDR3 sequence is CASNNQGDGTEAFF. As DNA, the CDR3 is TGTGCCAGCAACAACCAAGGGGACGGCACTGAAGCTTTCTTT.

The gene calls are TRBV10-3 and TRBJ2-7; D may be TRBD1 (6 bases). Trimming pared 3 bases from V and 4 bases from J, leaving 16 bases between. The germline CDR1 and CDR2 sequences are ENHRY and SYGVKD. The CDR3 is 15 amino acids. The CDR3 coding sequence is TGTGCCATCAGTGAAATTGGACAGCGACAGTACGAGCAGTACTTC. This gives the protein CAISEIGQRQYEQYF.

This clone was seen more than once but under ten times. V is TRBV2 and J is TRBJ2-7, with a weak D call TRBD1 (7 bases). CDR3 length equals 13 residues. CDR1 SNHLY and CDR2 FYNNEI come from the germline V gene. V lost 9 bases and J lost 4, with 16 bases in between. The chain's CDR3 is CARRTGGGYEQYF. The CDR3 region has the DNA TGTGCCAGGAGGACAGGCGGAGGGTACGAGCAGTACTTC.

The genes are TRBV5-4 and TRBJ1-1, with unresolved D. Trimming removed 0 bases from V and 1 base from J, with 10 bases in between. This CDR3 region has 15 residues. Germline V gene lookup returns CDR1 SGHNT and CDR2 YYREEE (reference sequence). The CDR3 region has the DNA TGTGCCAGCAGCTTGGACCCAATGAGGAACACTGAAGCTTTCTTT. Translating gives CASSLDPMRNTEAFF.

The rearrangement joins TRBV6-1 to TRBJ1-5; possibly TRBD1 for D (6 bases). Germline CDR1 reads MNHNS; CDR2 reads SASEGT. Trimming cost V 5 bases and J 6 bases, with 17 bases left between them. The CDR3 is made up of 15 amino acids. CDR3 amino acids: CASSPSGDTPQPQHF. The CDR3 region has the DNA TGTGCCAGCAGTCCCTCCGGGGACACGCCTCAGCCCCAGCATTTT.

The chain employs TRBV27 and TRBJ2-1; the D call may be TRBD1 or TRBD2 (5 bases each). Germline V gives CDR1 MNHEY, CDR2 SMNVEV (reference sequence). V lost 5 bases, J lost 5 bases, and 16 bases lay in between. The CDR3 loop spans 15 amino acids. The CDR3 sequence is CASSPASEGHNEQFF. In DNA, the CDR3 is TGTGCCAGCAGTCCAGCTAGTGAGGGGCACAATGAGCAGTTCTTC.

The V and J genes are TRBV5-1 and TRBJ1-6, with 7 nucleotides matching TRBD1. The germline V gene encodes CDR1 SGHRS and CDR2 YFSETQ. The CDR3 totals 13 residues. J lost 7 bases, V lost 4 bases, and 2 bases had no gene match. This CDR3 reads CASSPGGNSPLHF. CDR3 nucleotide sequence: TGCGCCAGCAGCCCAGGGGGGAATTCACCCCTCCACTTT. The whole variable domain, remainder taken from reference TRBV5-1 and TRBJ1-6, is KAGVTQTPRYLIKTRGQQVTLSCSPISGHRSVSWYQQTPGQGLQFLFEYFSETQRNKGNFPGRFSGRQFSNSRSEMNVSTLELGDSALYLCASSPGGNSPLHFGNGTRLTVT.

This rearrangement joins TRBV27 to TRBJ2-2; the match to TRBD1 covers 7 bases. The trim removed 10 bases at V and 4 bases at J, leaving 9 bases unmatched. This CDR3 comprises 14 residues. The V gene's germline CDR1 is MNHEY and CDR2 SMNVEV (reference sequence). In DNA form, the CDR3 reads TGTGCCACCTGGGCGGCAGGGGGCACCGGGGAGCTGTTTTTT. It yields the protein CATWAAGGTGELFF.

V is TRBV28 and J is TRBJ2-7; no clear D. The CDR3 consists of 14 residues. V lost 1 base and J lost 12, with 19 bases in between. The germline gives CDR1 MDHEN, CDR2 SYDVKM. Here the CDR3 reads CASSLSVPSERGYF. The CDR3 nucleotides are TGTGCCAGCAGTTTATCCGTCCCATCGGAGAGAGGGTACTTC.

V is TRBV27 and J is TRBJ2-2, with a possible D match to TRBD2 (7 bases). The CDR3 contains 15 residues. The germline V gene encodes CDR1 MNHEY and CDR2 SMNVEV (reference sequence). The V end was cut by 4 bases, the J end by 6 bases, with 15 bases between. This chain's CDR3 is CASSSNREGAGELFF. In DNA, the CDR3 is TGTGCCAGCAGTTCAAACAGGGAGGGGGCCGGGGAGCTGTTTTTT.

This chain connects TRBV27 to TRBJ1-6; possible D gene TRBD1, 5 bases. The CDR3 sequence is 17 residues long. The V and J ends lost 4 bases and 2 bases respectively, with 15 bases between them. Germline V CDR1 and CDR2: MNHEY, SMNVEV (reference sequence). CDR3 loop: CASSSMAQGTYNSPLHF. The DNA of the CDR3 is TGTGCCAGCAGTTCTATGGCTCAGGGAACCTATAATTCACCCCTCCACTTT.

This chain connects TRBV7-9 to TRBJ1-1, with 7 bases matching TRBD1. The CDR3 is 19 amino acids. Germline loops: CDR1 SEHNR, CDR2 FQNEAQ (reference sequence). Trimming took 0 bases from V and 4 from J; bases not matched to a gene: 17. DNA of the CDR3: TGTGCCAGCAGCTTAGCGATGGGACAGAGGATTGTCGGGCCCACTGAAGCTTTCTTT. As protein: CASSLAMGQRIVGPTEAFF.

This clone was detected once. The chain links TRBV10-1 to TRBJ2-1; weak D call: TRBD2 (7 bases). V lost 5 bases, J lost 4 bases, and 15 bases lay in between. From germline, CDR1 is WNHNN and CDR2 SYGVQD (reference sequence). CDR3 length equals 15 residues. The CDR3 coding sequence is TGCGCCAGCAGTACCGGGGGGCCGGAGTACAATGAGCAGTTCTTC. Residues: CASSTGGPEYNEQFF.